This T cell receptor beta chain is drawn from a study of blood T cell repertoires in COVID-19. As for the study in general: The analysed material was cDNA or gDNA that came from T cells, B-cell-depleted T cells, or PBMCs.

Authors' processing steps: Estimation of nucleated cell counts relied on the amplification of reference gene primers. Sequencing was performed with immunoSEQ multiplex PCR; in TCRdb, only in-frame clones are kept and a portion is missing. V and J calls and clone size are copied from that table; D and trimming were computed from the DNA. Of 350,000 or so clones in the sample, approximately 89% were seen once. In regard to this clone: Other DNA sequences within the sample encode an identical CDR3.

The sequence derives from a woman aged 55 to 70 with COVID-19, enrolled during active disease. The material sequenced was peripheral blood.

The CDR3 DNA reads TGTGCCAGCAGTCCGCGGAGACTAGCGGGGGACCAAGAGACCCAGTACTTC. Translating it yields CASSPRRLAGDQETQYF. V usage is TRBV6-6 and J usage is TRBJ2-5; TRBD2 aligns across 12 bases. Germline loops: CDR1 MNHNY, CDR2 SVGAGI (reference sequence). J lost 0 bases, V lost 5 bases, and 7 bases had no gene match. The CDR3 loop spans 17 amino acids.